This TCR beta chain derives from a study of control samples from healthy donors and cancer patients. The V gene's germline CDR1 is SGHVS and CDR2 FQNEAQ. The length of the CDR3 is 15 residues. V lost 1 base to trimming and J lost 3 bases, with 12 bases between them. Measured with immunoSEQ multiplex PCR; TCRdb has only the in-frame clones, and not every one. The table has about 150,000 clones, about nine tenths seen once. This TCR derives from a woman aged 40 to 55 in good health. The source material was blood. The V and J genes are TRBV7-8 and TRBJ1-2; D gene unclear. The CDR3 coding sequence is TGTGCCAGCAGCTTAGTGGAGGGTCTTGACTATGGCTACACCTTC. Amino acid sequence: CASSLVEGLDYGYTF.